This T cell receptor beta chain was documented in a study of blood T cell repertoires in COVID-19. Study context: Acute-phase and convalescent COVID-19 samples originated in the United States, Italy and Spain.

Donors were grouped by their self-reported clinical history. The germline V and J ends were trimmed by 6 bases and 7 bases, with 15 bases remaining between them. There are 13 residues in the CDR3. Germline CDR1 is SNHLY and CDR2 is FYNNEI. Per the original data handling: Quantification of nucleated cells was approximated via reference gene primer amplification. Sequencing used immunoSEQ multiplex PCR; TCRdb keeps in-frame clones, though not all of them. The V and J calls and clone size are taken from that table; D and trimming were inferred from the DNA. The data show some 370,000 clones, roughly 80% seen once.

The genes are TRBV2 and TRBJ1-2, with D hard to call. This clonotype was obtained from a woman in her fifties or sixties who had recovered from COVID-19. Sequenced: PBMCs or T cells enriched from blood (not recorded which). The CDR3 coding sequence is TGTGCCAGCAGGGCCTCAGGTGAAGGTGGCTACACCTTC. It codes for CASRASGEGGYTF. The whole variable domain, remainder taken from reference TRBV2 and TRBJ1-2, is EPEVTQTPSHQVTQMGQEVILRCVPISNHLYFYWYRQILGQKVEFLVSFYNNEISEKSEIFDDQFSVERPDGSNFTLKIRSTKLEDSAMYFCASRASGEGGYTFGSGTRLTVV.